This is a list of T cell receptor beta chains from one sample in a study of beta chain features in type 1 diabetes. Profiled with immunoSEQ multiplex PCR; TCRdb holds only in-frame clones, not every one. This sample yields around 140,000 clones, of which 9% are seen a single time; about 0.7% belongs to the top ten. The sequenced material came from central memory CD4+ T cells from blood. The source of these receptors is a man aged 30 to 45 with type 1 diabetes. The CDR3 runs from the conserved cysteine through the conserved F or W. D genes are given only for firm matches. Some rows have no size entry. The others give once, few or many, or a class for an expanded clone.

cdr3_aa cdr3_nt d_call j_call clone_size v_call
CASSQDFVSYEQYF TGCGCCAGCAGCCAAGATTTCGTCTCCTACGAGCAGTACTTC . TRBJ2-7 . TRBV4-3
CASSVDPDSPYGYTF TGTGCCAGCAGCGTAGATCCCGACAGCCCCTATGGCTACACCTTC . TRBJ1-2 . TRBV9
CASGGLAAYNEQFF TGTGCCAGCGGGGGACTAGCGGCCTACAATGAGCAGTTCTTC TRBD2 TRBJ2-1 . TRBV6-1
CASSREDRAPFQPQHF TGTGCCAGCAGTCGGGAGGACAGGGCCCCTTTTCAGCCCCAGCATTTT TRBD1 TRBJ1-5 . TRBV28
CSVAASGGASTDTQYF TGCAGCGTTGCGGCTAGCGGGGGGGCTAGCACAGATACGCAGTATTTT TRBD2 TRBJ2-3 few TRBV29-1
CASSYSDTNRSHHIQYF TGTGCCAGCAGTTACTCGGACACCAACCGGAGCCACCACATTCAGTACTTC . TRBJ2-4 . TRBV6-8
CATSRDSGSGNIQYF TGTGCCACCAGCAGAGATTCAGGGTCTGGGAACATTCAGTACTTC . TRBJ2-4 few TRBV15
CASSPGQSTPQHF TGTGCCAGCAGCCCGGGACAGTCGACGCCCCAGCATTTT TRBD1 TRBJ1-5 few TRBV9
CASSLLTTGGDTQYF TGTGCCAGCAGCTTACTTACGACAGGGGGCGATACGCAGTATTTT TRBD1 TRBJ2-3 few TRBV7-2
CASSPGTGTPYEQYF TGTGCCAGCTCGCCCGGGACAGGCACACCCTACGAGCAGTACTTC TRBD1 TRBJ2-7 few TRBV18
CASSLLLDTEAFF TGCGCCAGCAGCTTGTTACTGGACACTGAAGCTTTCTTT . TRBJ1-1 few TRBV5-1
CASSAYRTGSSSDTQYF TGTGCCAGCAGCGCCTACCGGACAGGGTCCTCCTCAGATACGCAGTATTTT TRBD1 TRBJ2-3 few TRBV7-9
CATSRVGTTETQYF TGTGCCACCAGCAGAGTGGGGACTACGGAGACCCAGTACTTC TRBD2 TRBJ2-5 many TRBV15
CASSMGPDTQYF TGTGCCAGTAGTATGGGCCCAGATACGCAGTATTTT . TRBJ2-3 few TRBV19
CASSQVLAGGRNEQFF TGCGCCAGCAGCCAAGTGCTAGCGGGGGGACGCAATGAGCAGTTCTTC TRBD2 TRBJ2-1 . TRBV4-1
CASSEGQGTLYGYTF TGTGCCAGCTCGGAAGGACAGGGCACCCTCTATGGCTACACCTTC TRBD1 TRBJ1-2 . TRBV18
CASSSSDRHQETQYF TGTGCCAGCTCAAGCTCGGACAGGCACCAAGAGACCCAGTACTTC TRBD1 TRBJ2-5 . TRBV18
CSVDAGAGANVLTF TGCAGCGTTGACGCAGGGGCTGGGGCCAACGTCCTGACTTTC . TRBJ2-6 many TRBV29-1
CASSFYSSYNEQFF TGTGCCAGCAGTTTTTATAGCTCCTACAATGAGCAGTTCTTC . TRBJ2-1 . TRBV27
CASSLVASSTDTQYF TGTGCCAGCAGCTTAGTGGCCAGTTCCACAGATACGCAGTATTTT . TRBJ2-3 few TRBV7-9
CASSDRSGANVLTF TGTGCCAGCAGTGATCGGTCTGGGGCCAACGTCCTGACTTTC . TRBJ2-6 . TRBV2
CASGSGRTSINEQFF TGTGCCAGCGGATCTGGGAGGACTTCTATCAATGAGCAGTTCTTC . TRBJ2-1 . TRBV6-1
CASSQVWGGADEQYF TGTGCCAGCAGCCAAGTTTGGGGGGGGGCGGACGAGCAGTACTTC . TRBJ2-7 few TRBV4-2
CASSLSSGGYTGELFF TGTGCCAGCAGTTTGAGTAGCGGGGGTTACACCGGGGAGCTGTTTTTT TRBD2 TRBJ2-2 . TRBV27
CASSGDYNKRETQYF TGTGCCAGTAGTGGGGACTACAATAAGAGAGAGACCCAGTACTTC TRBD2 TRBJ2-5 few TRBV19
CAILLGGVRGYTF TGTGCCATCCTGTTGGGGGGGGTGAGAGGCTACACCTTC . TRBJ1-2 few TRBV28
CASRWGTGGGYNEQFF TGTGCCAGCAGGTGGGGGACAGGGGGCGGCTACAATGAGCAGTTCTTC TRBD1 TRBJ2-1 . TRBV5-4
CASSSSTDTQYF TGTGCCAGCAGTTCTAGCACAGATACGCAGTATTTT . TRBJ2-3 few TRBV7-3
CASSLSSSTDTQYF TGTGCCAGCAGCTTGTCCAGTAGCACAGATACGCAGTATTTT . TRBJ2-3 few TRBV5-4
CASSPAQETQYF TGTGCCAGCTCACCGGCCCAAGAGACCCAGTACTTC . TRBJ2-5 . TRBV18
CASSLGQGFPGELFF TGTGCCAGCAGCCTGGGACAGGGGTTCCCCGGGGAGCTGTTTTTT TRBD1 TRBJ2-2 . TRBV7-9
CASSLRQIDGYTF TGTGCCAGCTCATTGAGACAGATTGATGGCTACACCTTC . TRBJ1-2 few TRBV18
CASSTGTGNGNTIYF TGTGCCAGCAGCACCGGGACAGGGAATGGAAACACCATATATTTT TRBD1 TRBJ1-3 few TRBV9
CATQAIANTGELFF TGTGCCACACAGGCGATTGCGAACACCGGGGAGCTGTTTTTT . TRBJ2-2 . TRBV19
CASSETGLDRSYTF TGTGCCAGCAGCGAGACCGGACTCGACCGGAGCTACACCTTC . TRBJ1-2 . TRBV7-9
CASSPTGAGNTIYF TGTGCCAGCAGCCCGACCGGGGCTGGAAACACCATATATTTT . TRBJ1-3 . TRBV4-2
CASSPPWGGSYEQYF TGTGCCAGCAGCCCCCCCTGGGGGGGCTCCTACGAGCAGTACTTC TRBD2 TRBJ2-7 few TRBV7-2
CASDLPGGTEAFF TGTGCCAGCGATCTCCCCGGGGGCACTGAAGCTTTCTTT . TRBJ1-1 few TRBV28
CASSRGGQPQHF TGTGCCAGCAGCCGGGGGGGACAGCCCCAGCATTTT . TRBJ1-5 many TRBV7-9
CASTDRDRVGYTF TGTGCCAGCACCGACCGGGACAGGGTTGGCTACACCTTC TRBD1 TRBJ1-2 . TRBV2
CASSLVSGRNTEAFF TGTGCCAGCAGCTTAGTGTCAGGGCGAAACACTGAAGCTTTCTTT . TRBJ1-1 . TRBV7-9